This TCR beta chain emerged from a study of blood T cell repertoires in COVID-19. Study in general: Both acute and convalescent COVID-19 samples were obtained from the United States, Italy and Spain. The cDNA or gDNA used as material had been derived from T cells, B-cell-depleted T cells, or PBMCs.

V shed 4 bases, J shed 4 bases, and the junction held 3 bases outside the gene matches. Germline V CDR1 and CDR2: SGHRS, YFSETQ. This CDR3 contains 14 residues. All enrollees were about 18 to 95 years old and from fewer than 25 US areas. Cohorts were determined from participant-reported clinical history. Measured with immunoSEQ multiplex PCR; TCRdb has only the in-frame clones, and not every one. The sample includes around 300,000 clones, around nine tenths of them seen just once. The receptor's source is a woman aged 40 to 50 who had recovered from COVID-19. The chain has TRBV5-1 and TRBJ1-3; 9 nucleotides match TRBD1. Sample: PBMCs or T cells enriched from blood (not recorded which). The CDR3 protein is CASSMDRGGNTIYF. Here the CDR3 DNA reads TGCGCCAGCAGCATGGACAGGGGCGGAAACACCATATATTTT.